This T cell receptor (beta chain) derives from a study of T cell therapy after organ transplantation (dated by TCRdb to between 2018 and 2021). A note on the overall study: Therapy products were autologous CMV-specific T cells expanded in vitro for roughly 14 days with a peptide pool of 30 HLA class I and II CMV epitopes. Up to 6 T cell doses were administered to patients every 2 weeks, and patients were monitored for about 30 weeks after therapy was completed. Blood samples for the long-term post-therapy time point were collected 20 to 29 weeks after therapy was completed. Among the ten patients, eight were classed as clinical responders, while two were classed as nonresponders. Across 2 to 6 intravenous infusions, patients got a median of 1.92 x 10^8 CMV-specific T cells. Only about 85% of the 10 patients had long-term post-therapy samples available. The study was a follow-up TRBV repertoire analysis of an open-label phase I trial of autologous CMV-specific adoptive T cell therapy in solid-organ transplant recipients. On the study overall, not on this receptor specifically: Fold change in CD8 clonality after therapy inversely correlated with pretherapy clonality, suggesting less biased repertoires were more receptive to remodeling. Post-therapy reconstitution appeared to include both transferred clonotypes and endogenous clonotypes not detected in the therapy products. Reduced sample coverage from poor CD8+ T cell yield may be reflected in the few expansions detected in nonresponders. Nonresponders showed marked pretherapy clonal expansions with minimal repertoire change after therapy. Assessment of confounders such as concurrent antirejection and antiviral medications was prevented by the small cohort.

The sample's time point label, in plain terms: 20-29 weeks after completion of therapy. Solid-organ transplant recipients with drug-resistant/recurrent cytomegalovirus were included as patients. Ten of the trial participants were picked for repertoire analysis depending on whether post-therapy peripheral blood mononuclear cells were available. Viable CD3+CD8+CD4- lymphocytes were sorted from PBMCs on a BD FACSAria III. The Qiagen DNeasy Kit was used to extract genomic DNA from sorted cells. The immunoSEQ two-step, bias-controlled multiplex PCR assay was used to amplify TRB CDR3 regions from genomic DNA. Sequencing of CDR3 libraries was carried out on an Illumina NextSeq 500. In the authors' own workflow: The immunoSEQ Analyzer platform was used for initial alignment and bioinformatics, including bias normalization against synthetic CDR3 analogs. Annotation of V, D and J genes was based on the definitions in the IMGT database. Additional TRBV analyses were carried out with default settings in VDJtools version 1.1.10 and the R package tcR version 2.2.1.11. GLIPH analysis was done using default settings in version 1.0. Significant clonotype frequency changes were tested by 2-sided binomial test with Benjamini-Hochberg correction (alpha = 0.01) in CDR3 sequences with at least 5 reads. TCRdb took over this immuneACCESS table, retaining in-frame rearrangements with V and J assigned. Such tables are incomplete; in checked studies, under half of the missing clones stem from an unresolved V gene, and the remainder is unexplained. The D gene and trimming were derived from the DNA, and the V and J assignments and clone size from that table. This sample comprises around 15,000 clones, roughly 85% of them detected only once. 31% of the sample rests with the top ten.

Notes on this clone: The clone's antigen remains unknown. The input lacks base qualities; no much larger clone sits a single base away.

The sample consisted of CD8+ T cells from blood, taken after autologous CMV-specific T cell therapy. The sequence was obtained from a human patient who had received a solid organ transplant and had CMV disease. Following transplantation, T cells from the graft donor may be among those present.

The CDR3 reads CASSLAWQANTGELFF. The bases are TGTGCCAGCAGCTTAGCGTGGCAGGCAAACACCGGGGAGCTGTTTTTT. This chain joins TRBV7-6 to TRBJ2-2, with the D gene uncertain. V was cut back by 0 bases and J by 2 bases, leaving a gap of 10 bases between them. CDR1 and CDR2 were assigned from the germline V gene as SGHVS and FNYEAQ. The CDR3 has 16 amino acids, counting the end cysteine and phenylalanine. The retained sequence is limited to the CDR3, 48 bases, with the frame set at the first base.